The T cell receptor (beta chain) described here comes from a study of T cells in localized non-small cell lung cancer (dated by TCRdb to 2018 to 2020). Some background on the complete study: The study analyzed T cell repertoires of hundreds of early-stage NSCLC patients, comparing tumors and uninvolved tumor-adjacent lungs. All 240 or so NSCLC patients in the cohort were treatment-naive and had localized lung tumors that were resected. A mean age of around 66 years was recorded for the NSCLC patients, of whom approximately 130 were male and 107 were female. Study-wide findings and limitations: Because the study design was exploratory, TCR variables were selected using unadjusted p-values without false-discovery rate correction. Uninvolved tumor-adjacent lung showed the highest T cell clonality, higher than tumor, which suggests more focused antigenic responses in the adjacent lung. Because multi-region sequencing of the tumors was not done, intratumor heterogeneity could not be ruled out. A median of approximately 62 of the top 100 tumor clones turned up in the paired uninvolved adjacent lung, and roughly 30 of those clones also ranked among the top 100 of that same adjacent lung. Longer overall survival was associated with higher blood T cell density, whereas shorter survival was associated with higher adjacent-lung clonality.

TCR beta CDR3 regions were sequenced from DNA using the immunoSEQ Assay. As for the authors' bioinformatics: To compute T cell density, TCR beta template counts were normalized to usable DNA, which was estimated by amplifying housekeeping genes. Richness was estimated with the preseqR package, extrapolating to 400,000 templates for PBMC samples and 120,000 templates for tissue samples. Clonality was defined by subtracting Pielou's evenness from one. Tissue-enriched TCRs were identified through differential abundance testing performed on productive amino-acid clonotypes, with a minimum total count of 5 and an alpha of 0.1. The Jaccard Index and the Morisita Overlap Index were used to quantify repertoire overlap between compartments. GLIPH grouped TCR beta CDR3s together with public tetramer-defined viral CDR3s, and a viral motif had to include at least three viral sequences and show V-gene enrichment. TCRdb mirrors the immuneACCESS table, restricted to in-frame sequences. Some clones are absent from its copies; in checked studies, under half trace to an unresolved V gene, and the reason for the others is unknown. That table supplies the V and J calls and clone size; D and trimming were determined from the DNA. The table for this sample lists fewer than 50,000 clones; 65% to 90% of them were counted only once. Almost 8% of the sample goes to the ten largest clones.

At diagnosis, tumor, uninvolved tumor-adjacent lung and peripheral blood were collected and then preserved as a mix of FFPE and fresh-frozen material. For TCR repertoire profiling, blood samples were analyzed as peripheral blood mononuclear cells. Taken from cysteine to phenylalanine, the CDR3 has 14 residues. The kept DNA is CDR3 alone, 42 bases in frame from the first base. Trimming takes 5 bases off V and 9 bases off J; junction bases not matched to a gene: 10. CDR1 and CDR2 are read off the germline V gene (reference sequence) as LNHNV and YYDKDF. For this clone: There is no known antigen for this receptor. Qualities for individual bases were not recorded, and no much larger clone is one base off.

Specimen: PBMCs, collected before any cancer treatment. Recombination joined TRBV15 with TRBJ1-5; 7 bases in between match TRBD1. This TCR derives from a man aged 35 to 69 with stage II lung adenocarcinoma. The DNA sequence reads TGTGCCACCAGCGGCGGACAGGTGTGGGGGCCCCAGCATTTT. This gives the protein CATSGGQVWGPQHF.